This TCR beta chain was documented in a study of T cell clonality in common variable immunodeficiency. Points from the study as a whole: In common variable immunodeficiency, TCR beta chains reportedly carried fewer deletions and N-nucleotide insertions.

This clone appeared a few times. Its antigen is not known. Using immunoSEQ multiplex PCR, the repertoire was profiled, and TCRdb retains in-frame clones only, with some absent. The record shows approximately 29,000 clones for this sample, with no singletons present. Sequences were obtained from peripheral blood mononuclear cells. This sequence was found in a human donor with common variable immunodeficiency.

The CDR3 here is CSARPLGASSYEQYF. CDR3 DNA (partial): TGCAGTGCTAGGCCACTGGGGGCTTCGTCCTACGAG. V usage is TRBV20-1 and J usage is TRBJ2-7, with D tentatively TRBD1 (6 bases). The missing CDR3 end, 3 residues past where the read stops, is filled in from the germline J gene. The germline CDR1 and CDR2 sequences are DFQATT and SNEGSKA (reference sequence). Trimming cost V 3 bases and J 1 base, with 16 bases left between them. CDR3 size: 15 residues.